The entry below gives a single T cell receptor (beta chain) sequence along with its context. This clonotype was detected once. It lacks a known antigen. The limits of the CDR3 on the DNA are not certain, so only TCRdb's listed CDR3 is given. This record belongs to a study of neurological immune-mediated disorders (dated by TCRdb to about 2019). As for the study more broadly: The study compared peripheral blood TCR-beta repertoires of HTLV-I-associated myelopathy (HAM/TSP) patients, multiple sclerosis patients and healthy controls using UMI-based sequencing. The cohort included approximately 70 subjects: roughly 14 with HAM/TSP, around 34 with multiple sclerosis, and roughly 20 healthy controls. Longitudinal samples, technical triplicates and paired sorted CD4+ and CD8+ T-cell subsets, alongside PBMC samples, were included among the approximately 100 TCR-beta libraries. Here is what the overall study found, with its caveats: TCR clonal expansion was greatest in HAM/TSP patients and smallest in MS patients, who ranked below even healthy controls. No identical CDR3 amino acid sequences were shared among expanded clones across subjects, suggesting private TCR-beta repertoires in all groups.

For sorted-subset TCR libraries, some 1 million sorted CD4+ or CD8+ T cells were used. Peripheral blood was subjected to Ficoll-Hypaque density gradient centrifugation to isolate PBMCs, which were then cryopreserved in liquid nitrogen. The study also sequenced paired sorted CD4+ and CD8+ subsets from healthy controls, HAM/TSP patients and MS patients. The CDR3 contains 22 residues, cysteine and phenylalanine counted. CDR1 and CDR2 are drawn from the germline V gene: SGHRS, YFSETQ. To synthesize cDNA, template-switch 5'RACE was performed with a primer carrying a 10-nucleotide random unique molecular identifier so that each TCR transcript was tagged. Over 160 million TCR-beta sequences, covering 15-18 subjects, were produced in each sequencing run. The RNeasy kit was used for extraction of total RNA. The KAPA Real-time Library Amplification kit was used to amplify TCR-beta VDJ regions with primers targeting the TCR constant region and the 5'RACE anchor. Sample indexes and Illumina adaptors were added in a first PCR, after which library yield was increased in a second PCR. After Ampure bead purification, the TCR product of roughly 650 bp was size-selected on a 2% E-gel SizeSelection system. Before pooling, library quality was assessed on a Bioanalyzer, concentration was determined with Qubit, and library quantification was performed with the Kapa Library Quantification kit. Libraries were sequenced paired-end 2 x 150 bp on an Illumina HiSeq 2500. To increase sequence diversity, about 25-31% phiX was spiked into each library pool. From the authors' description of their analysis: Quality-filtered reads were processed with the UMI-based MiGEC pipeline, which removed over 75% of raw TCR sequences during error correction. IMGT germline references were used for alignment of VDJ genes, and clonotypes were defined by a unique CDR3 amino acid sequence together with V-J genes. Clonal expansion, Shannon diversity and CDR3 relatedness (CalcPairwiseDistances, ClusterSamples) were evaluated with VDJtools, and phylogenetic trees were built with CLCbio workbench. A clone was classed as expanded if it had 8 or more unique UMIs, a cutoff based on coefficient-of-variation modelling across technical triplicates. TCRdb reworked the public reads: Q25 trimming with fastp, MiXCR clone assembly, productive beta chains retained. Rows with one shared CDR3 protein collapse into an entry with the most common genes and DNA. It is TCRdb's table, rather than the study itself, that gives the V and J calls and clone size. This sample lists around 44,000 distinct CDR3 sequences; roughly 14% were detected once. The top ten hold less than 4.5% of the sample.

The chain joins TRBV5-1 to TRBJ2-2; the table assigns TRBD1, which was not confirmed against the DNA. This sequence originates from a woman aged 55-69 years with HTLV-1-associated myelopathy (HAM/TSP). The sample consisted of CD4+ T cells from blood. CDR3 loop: CASSLLWGDEQYFGPGTRELFF.